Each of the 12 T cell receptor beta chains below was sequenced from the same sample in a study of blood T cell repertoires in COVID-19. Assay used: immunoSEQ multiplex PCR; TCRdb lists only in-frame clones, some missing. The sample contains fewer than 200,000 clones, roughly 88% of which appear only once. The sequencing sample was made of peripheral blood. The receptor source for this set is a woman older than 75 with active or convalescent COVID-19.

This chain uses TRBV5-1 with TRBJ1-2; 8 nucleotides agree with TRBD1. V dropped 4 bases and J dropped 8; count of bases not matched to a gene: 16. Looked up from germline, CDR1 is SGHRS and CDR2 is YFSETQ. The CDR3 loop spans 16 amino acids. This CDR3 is CASSPLTTGATLGYTF. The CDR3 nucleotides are TGCGCCAGCAGCCCGCTGACGACAGGGGCGACCCTAGGCTACACCTTC.

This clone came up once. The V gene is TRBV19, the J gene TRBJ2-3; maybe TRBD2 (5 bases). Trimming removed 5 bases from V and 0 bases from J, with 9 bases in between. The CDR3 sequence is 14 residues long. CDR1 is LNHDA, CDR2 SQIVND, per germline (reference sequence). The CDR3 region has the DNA TGTGCCAGTAGTCTAGCTAGGAGCACAGATACGCAGTATTTT. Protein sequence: CASSLARSTDTQYF.

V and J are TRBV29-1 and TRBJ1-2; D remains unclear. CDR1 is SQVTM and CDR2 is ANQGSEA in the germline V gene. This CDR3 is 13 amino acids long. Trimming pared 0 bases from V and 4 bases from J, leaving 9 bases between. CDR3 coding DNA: TGCAGCGTTGAAGAGTATAGAAGCTATGGCTACACCTTC. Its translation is CSVEEYRSYGYTF.

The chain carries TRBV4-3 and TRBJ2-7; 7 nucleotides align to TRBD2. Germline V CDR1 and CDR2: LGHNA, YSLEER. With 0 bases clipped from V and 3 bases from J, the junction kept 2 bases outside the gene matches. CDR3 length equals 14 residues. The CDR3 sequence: CASSQDPGGYEQYF. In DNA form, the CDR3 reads TGCGCCAGCAGCCAAGATCCGGGGGGCTACGAGCAGTACTTC.

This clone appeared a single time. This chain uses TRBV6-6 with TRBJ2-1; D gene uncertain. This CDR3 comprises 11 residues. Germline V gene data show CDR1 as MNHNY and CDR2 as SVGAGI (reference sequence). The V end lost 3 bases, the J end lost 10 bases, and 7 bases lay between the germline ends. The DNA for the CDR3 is TGTGCCAGCAGTTATACAACAGAGCAGTTCTTC. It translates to CASSYTTEQFF.

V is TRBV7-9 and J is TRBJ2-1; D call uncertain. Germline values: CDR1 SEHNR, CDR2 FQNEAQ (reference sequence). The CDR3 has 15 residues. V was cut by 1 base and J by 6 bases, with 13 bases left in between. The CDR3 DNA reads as TGTGCCAGCAGCTTAGATATACGAACACCCAATGAGCAGTTCTTC. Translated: CASSLDIRTPNEQFF.

CDR3 region: CAISEPGQGIDSPLHF. CDR3 nucleotide sequence: TGTGCCATCAGTGAGCCAGGACAGGGGATTGATTCACCCCTCCACTTT. The chain uses TRBV10-3 and TRBJ1-6, with TRBD1 matching over 9 bases. The ends lost 2 bases at V and 8 bases at J; junction bases unmatched: 7. CDR1 is ENHRY, CDR2 SYGVKD, per germline. This CDR3 region has 16 residues.

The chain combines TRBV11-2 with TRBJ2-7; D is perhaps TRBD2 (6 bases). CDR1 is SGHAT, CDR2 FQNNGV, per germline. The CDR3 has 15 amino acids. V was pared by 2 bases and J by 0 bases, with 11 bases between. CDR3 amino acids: CASSLQETSSYEQYF. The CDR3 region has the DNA TGTGCCAGCAGCTTACAGGAGACTAGCTCCTACGAGCAGTACTTC.

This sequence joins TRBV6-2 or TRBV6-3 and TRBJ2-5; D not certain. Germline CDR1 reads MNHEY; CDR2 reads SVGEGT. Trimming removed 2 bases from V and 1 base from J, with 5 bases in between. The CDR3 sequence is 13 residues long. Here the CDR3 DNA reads TGTGCCAGCAGTTACGGGCTCCAAGAGACCCAGTACTTC. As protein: CASSYGLQETQYF.

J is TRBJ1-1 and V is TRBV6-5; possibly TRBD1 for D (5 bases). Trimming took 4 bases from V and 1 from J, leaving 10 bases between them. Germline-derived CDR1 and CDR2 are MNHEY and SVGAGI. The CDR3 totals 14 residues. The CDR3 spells CASSWGGTNTEAFF. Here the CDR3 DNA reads TGTGCCAGCAGTTGGGGCGGGACGAACACTGAAGCTTTCTTT.

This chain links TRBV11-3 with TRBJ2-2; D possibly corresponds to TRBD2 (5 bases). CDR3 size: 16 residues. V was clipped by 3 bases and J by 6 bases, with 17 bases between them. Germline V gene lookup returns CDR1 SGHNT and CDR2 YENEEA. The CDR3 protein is CASSFSLRVGAGELFF. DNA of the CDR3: TGTGCCAGCAGCTTTAGTTTGAGGGTTGGTGCCGGGGAGCTGTTTTTT.

CDR3 region: CASSYSGGDRQPQHF. The CDR3 DNA is TGTGCCAGCAGTTACTCGGGCGGGGATCGCCAGCCCCAGCATTTT. The chain is built from TRBV6-6 and TRBJ1-5; D is unresolved. The ends were cut back, 0 bases at V and 7 bases at J, with 13 bases in the middle. Germline V gene lookup returns CDR1 MNHNY and CDR2 SVGAGI (reference sequence). The CDR3 is 15 residues long.